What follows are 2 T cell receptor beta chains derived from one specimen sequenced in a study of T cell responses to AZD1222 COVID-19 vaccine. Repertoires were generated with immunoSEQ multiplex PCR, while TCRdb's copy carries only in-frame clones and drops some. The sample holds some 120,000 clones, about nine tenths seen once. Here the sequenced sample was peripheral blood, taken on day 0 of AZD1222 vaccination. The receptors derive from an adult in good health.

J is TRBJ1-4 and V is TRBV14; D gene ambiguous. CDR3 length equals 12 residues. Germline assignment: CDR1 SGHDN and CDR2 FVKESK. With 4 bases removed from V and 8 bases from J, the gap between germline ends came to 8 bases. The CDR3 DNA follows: TGTGCCAGCAGCCTATACGGGGAAAAACTGTTTTTT. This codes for CASSLYGEKLFF.

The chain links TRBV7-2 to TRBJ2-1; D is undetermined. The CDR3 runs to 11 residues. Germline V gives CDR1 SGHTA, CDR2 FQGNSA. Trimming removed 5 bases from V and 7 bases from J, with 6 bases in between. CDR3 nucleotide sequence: TGTGCCAGCAGCCTACGAAATGAGCAGTTCTTC. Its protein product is CASSLRNEQFF.